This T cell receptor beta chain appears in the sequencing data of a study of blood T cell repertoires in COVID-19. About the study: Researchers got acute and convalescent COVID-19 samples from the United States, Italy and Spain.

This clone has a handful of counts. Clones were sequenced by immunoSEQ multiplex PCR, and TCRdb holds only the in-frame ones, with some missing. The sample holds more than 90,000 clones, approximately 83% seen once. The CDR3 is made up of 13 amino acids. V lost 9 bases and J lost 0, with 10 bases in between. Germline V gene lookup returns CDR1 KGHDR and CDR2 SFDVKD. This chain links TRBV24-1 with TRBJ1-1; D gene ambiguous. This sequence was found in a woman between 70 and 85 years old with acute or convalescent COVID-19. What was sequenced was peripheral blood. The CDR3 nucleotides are TGTGCCACCTCGGACTACATGAACACTGAAGCTTTCTTT. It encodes CATSDYMNTEAFF.